In its sample, the clone carrying this T cell receptor (beta chain) was seen a few times. Trimming took off 9 bases at V and 3 bases at J, with 14 bases between the two ends. The CDR3 covers 13 residues. In germline, CDR1 is MNHEY, CDR2 SVGAGI. As processed by the authors: Sample TCR counts, which ranged from about 23,224 to 700,000, had a median of approximately 95,000. TCRdb independently ran MiXCR on the 5' RACE reads; one entry per CDR3 protein. V and J calls and clone size were set by TCRdb, not the authors. Among roughly 82,000 distinct CDR3 sequences listed, less than 20% were seen once. This record comes from a study of human T cells and chemical hapten exposure. The total RNA was obtained from whole blood that was not fractionated.

The source of this sequence is a female donor in good health. V is TRBV6-5 and J is TRBJ1-2; tentatively, D is TRBD1 (5 bases). CDR3 residues: CASSREAYYGYTF. As DNA, the CDR3 is TGTGCCAGTTCCAGGGAGGCGTACTATGGCTACACCTTC.